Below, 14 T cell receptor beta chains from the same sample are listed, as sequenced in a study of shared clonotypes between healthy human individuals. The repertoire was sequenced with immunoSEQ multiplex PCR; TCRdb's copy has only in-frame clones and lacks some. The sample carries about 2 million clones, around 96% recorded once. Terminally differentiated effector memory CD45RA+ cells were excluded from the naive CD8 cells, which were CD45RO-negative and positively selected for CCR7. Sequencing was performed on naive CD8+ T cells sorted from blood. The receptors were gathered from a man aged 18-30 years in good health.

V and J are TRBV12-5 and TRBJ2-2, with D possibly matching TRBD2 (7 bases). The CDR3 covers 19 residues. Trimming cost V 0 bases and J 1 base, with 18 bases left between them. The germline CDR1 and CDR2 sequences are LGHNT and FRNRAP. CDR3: CASGLVILPGGWNTGELFF. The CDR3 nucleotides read TGTGCTAGTGGTTTGGTAATTCTTCCGGGGGGCTGGAACACCGGGGAGCTGTTTTTT.

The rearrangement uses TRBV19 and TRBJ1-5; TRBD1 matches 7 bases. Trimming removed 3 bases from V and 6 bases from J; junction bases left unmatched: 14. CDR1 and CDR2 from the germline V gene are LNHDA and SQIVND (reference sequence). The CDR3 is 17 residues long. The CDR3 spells CASSIPEQGPPGQPQHF. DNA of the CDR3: TGTGCCAGTAGTATCCCCGAACAGGGGCCACCAGGTCAGCCCCAGCATTTT.

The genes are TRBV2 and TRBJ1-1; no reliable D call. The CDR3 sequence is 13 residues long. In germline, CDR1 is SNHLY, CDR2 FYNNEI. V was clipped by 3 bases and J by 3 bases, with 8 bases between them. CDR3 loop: CASSDGPYTEAFF. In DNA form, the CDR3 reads TGTGCCAGCAGTGATGGCCCTTACACTGAAGCTTTCTTT.

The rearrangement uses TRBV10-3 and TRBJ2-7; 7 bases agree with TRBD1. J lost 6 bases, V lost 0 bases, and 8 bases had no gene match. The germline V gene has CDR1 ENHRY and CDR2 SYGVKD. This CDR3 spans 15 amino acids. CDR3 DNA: TGTGCCATCAGTGAGTCTGGGGTCCCAGGGGGCGAGCAGTACTTC. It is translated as CAISESGVPGGEQYF.

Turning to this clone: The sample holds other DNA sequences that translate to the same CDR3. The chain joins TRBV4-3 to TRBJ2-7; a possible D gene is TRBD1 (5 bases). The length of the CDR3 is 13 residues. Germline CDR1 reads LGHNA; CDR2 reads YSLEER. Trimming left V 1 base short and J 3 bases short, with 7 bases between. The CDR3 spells CASSQAQGYEQYF. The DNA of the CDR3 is TGCGCCAGCAGCCAAGCCCAGGGCTACGAGCAGTACTTC.

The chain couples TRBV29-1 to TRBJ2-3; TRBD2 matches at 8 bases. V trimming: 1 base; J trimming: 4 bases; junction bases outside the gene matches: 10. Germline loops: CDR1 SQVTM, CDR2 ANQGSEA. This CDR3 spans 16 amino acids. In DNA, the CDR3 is TGCAGCGTTGAAGGTACATCGGGGGGGGAGGCAGATACGCAGTATTTT. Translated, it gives CSVEGTSGGEADTQYF.

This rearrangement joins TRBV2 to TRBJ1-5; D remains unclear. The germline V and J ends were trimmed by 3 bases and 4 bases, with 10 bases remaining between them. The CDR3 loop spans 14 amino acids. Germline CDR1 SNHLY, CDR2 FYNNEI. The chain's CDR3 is CASSETNPNQPQHF. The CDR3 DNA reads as TGTGCCAGCAGTGAGACCAACCCGAATCAGCCCCAGCATTTT.

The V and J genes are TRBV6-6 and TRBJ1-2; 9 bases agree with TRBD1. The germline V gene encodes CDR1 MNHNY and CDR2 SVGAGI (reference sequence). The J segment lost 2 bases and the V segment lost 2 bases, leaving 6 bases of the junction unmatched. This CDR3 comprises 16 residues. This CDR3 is CASSYKQGAWNYGYTF. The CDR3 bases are TGTGCCAGCAGTTACAAACAGGGGGCATGGAACTATGGCTACACCTTC.

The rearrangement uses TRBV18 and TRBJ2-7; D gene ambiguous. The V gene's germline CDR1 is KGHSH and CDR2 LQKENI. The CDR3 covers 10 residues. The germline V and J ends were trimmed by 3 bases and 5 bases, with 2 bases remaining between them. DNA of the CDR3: TGTGCCAGCTCACCTAACGAGCAGTACTTC. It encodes CASSPNEQYF.

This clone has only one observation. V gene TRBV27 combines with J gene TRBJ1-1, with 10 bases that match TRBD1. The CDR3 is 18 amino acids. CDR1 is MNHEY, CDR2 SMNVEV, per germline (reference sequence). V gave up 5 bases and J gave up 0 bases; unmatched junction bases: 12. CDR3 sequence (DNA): TGTGCCAGCAGTCCCGTTCGAGGGACAGGGGTGGTGAACACTGAAGCTTTCTTT. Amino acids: CASSPVRGTGVVNTEAFF.

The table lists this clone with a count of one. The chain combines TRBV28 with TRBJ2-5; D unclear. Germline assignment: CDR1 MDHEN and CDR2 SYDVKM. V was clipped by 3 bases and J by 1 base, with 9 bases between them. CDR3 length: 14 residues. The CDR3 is CASSFGTAQETQYF. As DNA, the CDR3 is TGTGCCAGCAGTTTTGGTACAGCCCAAGAGACCCAGTACTTC.

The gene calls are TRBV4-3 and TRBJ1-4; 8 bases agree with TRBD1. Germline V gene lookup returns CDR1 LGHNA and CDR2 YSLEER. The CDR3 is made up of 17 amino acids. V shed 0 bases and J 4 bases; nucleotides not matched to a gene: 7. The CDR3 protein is CASSQEGQGAGNEKLFF. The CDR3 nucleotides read TGCGCCAGCAGCCAAGAGGGCCAGGGGGCGGGTAATGAAAAACTGTTTTTT.

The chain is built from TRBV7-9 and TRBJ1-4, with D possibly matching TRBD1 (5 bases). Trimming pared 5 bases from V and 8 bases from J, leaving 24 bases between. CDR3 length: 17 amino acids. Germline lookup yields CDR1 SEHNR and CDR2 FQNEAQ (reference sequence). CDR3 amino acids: CASSPGQGLSTSEKLFF. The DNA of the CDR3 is TGTGCCAGCAGCCCGGGGCAGGGACTCTCTACCAGCGAAAAACTGTTTTTT.

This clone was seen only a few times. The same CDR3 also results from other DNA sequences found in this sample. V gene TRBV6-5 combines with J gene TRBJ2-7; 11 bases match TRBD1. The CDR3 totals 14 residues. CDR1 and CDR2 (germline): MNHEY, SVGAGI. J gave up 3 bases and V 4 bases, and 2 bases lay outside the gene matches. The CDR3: CASSWGQGGYEQYF. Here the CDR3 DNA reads TGTGCCAGCAGTTGGGGACAGGGGGGCTACGAGCAGTACTTC.